This T cell receptor beta chain appears in the sequencing data of a study of regulatory T cells in long-lasting Graves disease. Whole-study context: Those with persistent Graves' disease had received antithyroid drugs for over 5 years with positive TSH receptor antibodies.

This clonotype appeared many times. Its antigen is unidentified. In building TCR beta libraries, iRepertoire HTBI primers were used together with Arm-PCR of CDR3 regions. Via MiXCR, TCRdb re-called the multiplex PCR reads, giving one row per CDR3 protein. This sample has a few hundred thousand distinct CDR3 sequences, with roughly a fifth found just once. Between the trimmed V and J ends, which lost 7 bases and 5 bases, there was a span of 11 bases. This CDR3 contains 12 residues. Looked up from germline, CDR1 is MDHEN and CDR2 is SYDVKM. Time point: persistent/refractory GD, antithyroid drugs over 5 years with positive TRAb. Extracted PBMC RNA gave rise to the TCR library. Blood from the periphery, approximately 8.6 milliliters in all, was drawn into EDTA tubes. General study findings and limits: Persistent disease exhibited a predilection for TRBV28, TRBJ1-2 and TRBJ2-5. Accuracy might have suffered from few samples.

The TCR was taken from a female donor with Graves disease. The starting material was peripheral blood mononuclear cells (PBMCs), obtained when the disease was refractory, from a patient treated with antithyroid drugs. This chain joins TRBV28 and TRBJ1-2; D uncertain. CDR3 amino acids: CASKGRLYGYTF. The CDR3 nucleotides read TGTGCCAGCAAAGGCAGGTTGTATGGCTACACCTTC.